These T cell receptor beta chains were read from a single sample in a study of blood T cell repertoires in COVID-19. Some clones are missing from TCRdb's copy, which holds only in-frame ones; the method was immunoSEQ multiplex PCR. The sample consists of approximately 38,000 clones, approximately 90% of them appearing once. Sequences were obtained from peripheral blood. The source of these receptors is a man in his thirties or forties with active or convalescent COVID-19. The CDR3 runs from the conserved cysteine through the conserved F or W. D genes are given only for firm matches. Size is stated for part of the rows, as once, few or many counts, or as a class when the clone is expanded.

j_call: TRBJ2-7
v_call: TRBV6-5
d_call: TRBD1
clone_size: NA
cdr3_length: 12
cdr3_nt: TGTGCCAGGACAGGGGGCTTTTACGAGCAGTACTTC
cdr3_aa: CARTGGFYEQYF

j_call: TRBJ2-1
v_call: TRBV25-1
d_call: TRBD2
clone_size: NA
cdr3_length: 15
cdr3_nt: TGTGCCAGCAGTGATAGGGTAGCGGGGTACAATGAGCAGTTCTTC
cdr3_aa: CASSDRVAGYNEQFF

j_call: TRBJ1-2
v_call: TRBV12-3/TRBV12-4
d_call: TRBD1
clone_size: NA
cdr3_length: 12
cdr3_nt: TGTGCCAGCAGGGACAGGGCCCATGGCTACACCTTC
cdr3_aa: CASRDRAHGYTF

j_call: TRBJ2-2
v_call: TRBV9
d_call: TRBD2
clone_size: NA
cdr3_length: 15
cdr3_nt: TGTGCCAGCAGCATACTAGCGGGAGTCCCCGGGGAGCTGTTTTTT
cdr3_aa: CASSILAGVPGELFF

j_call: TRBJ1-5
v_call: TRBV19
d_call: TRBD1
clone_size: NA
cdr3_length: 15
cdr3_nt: TGTGCCAGTAGTATGGACAGGGGGGGGACTCAGCCCCAGCATTTT
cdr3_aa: CASSMDRGGTQPQHF

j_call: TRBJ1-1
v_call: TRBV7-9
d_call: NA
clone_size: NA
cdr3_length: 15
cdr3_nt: TGTGCCAGCAGACGTGACAGTCCGTTGAACACTGAAGCTTTCTTT
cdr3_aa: CASRRDSPLNTEAFF

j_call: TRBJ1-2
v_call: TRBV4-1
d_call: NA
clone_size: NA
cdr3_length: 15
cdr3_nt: TGCGCCAGCAGCCTCGTACCCTATGACAGGCTCGGCTACACCTTC
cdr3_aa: CASSLVPYDRLGYTF

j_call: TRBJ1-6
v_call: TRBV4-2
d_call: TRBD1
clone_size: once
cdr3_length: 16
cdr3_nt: TGTGCCAGCAGCCAGGCCGGGACAGGTGGCAGATCACCCCTCCACTTT
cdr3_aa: CASSQAGTGGRSPLHF

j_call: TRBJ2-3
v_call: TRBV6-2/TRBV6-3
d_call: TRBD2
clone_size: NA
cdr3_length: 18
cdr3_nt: TGTGCCAGCAGTTTTCTAGCGGGAGAGACAAAAGGCACAGATACGCAGTATTTT
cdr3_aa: CASSFLAGETKGTDTQYF

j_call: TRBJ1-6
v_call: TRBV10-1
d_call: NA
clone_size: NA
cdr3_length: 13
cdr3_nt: TGCGCCAGCAGTGAGTCCGAGTTCGCACAGAGACGCTTT
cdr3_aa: CASSESEFAQRRF

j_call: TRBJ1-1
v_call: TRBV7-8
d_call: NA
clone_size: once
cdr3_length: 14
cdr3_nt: TGTGCCAGCAGCTTAGCGTCAGGGGCCACTGAAGCTTTCTTT
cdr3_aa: CASSLASGATEAFF

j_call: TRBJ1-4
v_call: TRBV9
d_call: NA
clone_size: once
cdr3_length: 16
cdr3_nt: TGTGCCAGCAGCCCAGGGGCGCAGGGCGTAGGAGAAAAACTGTTTTTT
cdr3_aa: CASSPGAQGVGEKLFF

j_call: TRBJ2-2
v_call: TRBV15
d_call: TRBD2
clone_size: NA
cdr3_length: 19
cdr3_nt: TGTGCCACCAGCAGAAGGAGACTAGCGGGAGAGCAGGGGACCGGGGAGCTGTTTTTT
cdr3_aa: CATSRRRLAGEQGTGELFF

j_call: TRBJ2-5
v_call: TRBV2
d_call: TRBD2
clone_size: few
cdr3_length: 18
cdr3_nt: TGTGCCAGCAGAAAAGGGGGACTAGCGGGCTCCCAAGGGGAGACCCAGTACTTC
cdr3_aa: CASRKGGLAGSQGETQYF

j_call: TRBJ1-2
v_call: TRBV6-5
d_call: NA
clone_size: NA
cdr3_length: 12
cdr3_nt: TGTGCCAGCGGATACAGGGAAGTTGGCTACACCTTC
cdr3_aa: CASGYREVGYTF

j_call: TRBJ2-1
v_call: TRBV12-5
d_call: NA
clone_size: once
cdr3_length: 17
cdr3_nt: TGTGCTAGTGGTTTGACCCCCGGAGGGCCCTCCTACAATGAGCAGTTCTTC
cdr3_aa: CASGLTPGGPSYNEQFF

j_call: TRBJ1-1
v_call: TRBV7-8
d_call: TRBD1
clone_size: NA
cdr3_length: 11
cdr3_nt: TGTGCCAGCCGGACAGGGTCTGAAGCTTTCTTT
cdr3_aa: CASRTGSEAFF

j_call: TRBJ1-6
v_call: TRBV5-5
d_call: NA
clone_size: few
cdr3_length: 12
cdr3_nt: TGTGCCAGCAGTACAGGGAACGGACCCCTCCACTTT
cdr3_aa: CASSTGNGPLHF

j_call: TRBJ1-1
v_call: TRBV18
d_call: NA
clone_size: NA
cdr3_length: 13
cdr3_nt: TGTGCCAGCTCACCACAGGGGCAGGTTGAAGCTTTCTTT
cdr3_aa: CASSPQGQVEAFF

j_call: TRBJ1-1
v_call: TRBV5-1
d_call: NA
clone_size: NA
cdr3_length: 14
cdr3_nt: TGCGCCAGCAGCTTGGACAGGGTGAACACTGAAGCTTTCTTT
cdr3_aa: CASSLDRVNTEAFF

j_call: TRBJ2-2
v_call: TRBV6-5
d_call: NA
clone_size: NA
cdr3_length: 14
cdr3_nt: TGTGCCAGCCAGGCCGGAGGGAGCACCGGGGAGCTGTTTTTT
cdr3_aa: CASQAGGSTGELFF

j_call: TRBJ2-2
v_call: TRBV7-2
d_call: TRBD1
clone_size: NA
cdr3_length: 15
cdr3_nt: TGTGCCAGCAGCTTTGAGACAGGGGTCACCGGGGAGCTGTTTTTT
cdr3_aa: CASSFETGVTGELFF

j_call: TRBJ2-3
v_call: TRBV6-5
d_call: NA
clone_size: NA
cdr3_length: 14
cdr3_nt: TGTGCCAGCAGAGGAGTGGGTGCCCCAGATACGCAGTATTTT
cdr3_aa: CASRGVGAPDTQYF

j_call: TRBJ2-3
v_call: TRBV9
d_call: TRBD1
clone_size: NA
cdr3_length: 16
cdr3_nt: TGTGCCAGCAGCGCGAGACAGGGGAGATCCACAGATACGCAGTATTTT
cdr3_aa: CASSARQGRSTDTQYF

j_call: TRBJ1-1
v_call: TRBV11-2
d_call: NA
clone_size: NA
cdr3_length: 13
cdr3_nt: TGTGCCAGCAGCGCTGGGAGGAACACTGAAGCTTTCTTT
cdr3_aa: CASSAGRNTEAFF

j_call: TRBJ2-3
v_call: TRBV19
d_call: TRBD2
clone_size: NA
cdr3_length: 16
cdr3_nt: TGTGCCAGTAGTTCCGGACTAGCGGGAAATCCAGATACGCAGTATTTT
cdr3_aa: CASSSGLAGNPDTQYF

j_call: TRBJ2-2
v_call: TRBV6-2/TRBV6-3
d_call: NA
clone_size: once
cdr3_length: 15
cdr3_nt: TGTGCCAGCAGCCGACAGATACCGAACACCGGGGAGCTGTTTTTT
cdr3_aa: CASSRQIPNTGELFF

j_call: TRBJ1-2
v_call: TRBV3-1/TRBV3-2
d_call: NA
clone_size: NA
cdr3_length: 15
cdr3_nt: TGTGCCAGCAGCCAAGATCACGTAGCTACCTATGGCTACACCTTC
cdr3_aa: CASSQDHVATYGYTF

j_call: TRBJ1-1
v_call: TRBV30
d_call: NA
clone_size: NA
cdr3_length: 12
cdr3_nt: TGTGCCTGGAGTCGGAGGAACACTGAAGCTTTCTTT
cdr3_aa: CAWSRRNTEAFF

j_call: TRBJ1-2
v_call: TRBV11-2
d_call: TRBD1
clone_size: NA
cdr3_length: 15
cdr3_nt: TGTGCCAGCAGCCGGGACAGGGGGAATAACTATGGCTACACCTTC
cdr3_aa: CASSRDRGNNYGYTF

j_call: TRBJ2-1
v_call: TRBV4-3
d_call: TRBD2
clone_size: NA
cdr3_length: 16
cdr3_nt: TGCGCCAGCAGCCAAGACGGGGGGGTGCGTTACAATGAGCAGTTCTTC
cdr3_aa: CASSQDGGVRYNEQFF

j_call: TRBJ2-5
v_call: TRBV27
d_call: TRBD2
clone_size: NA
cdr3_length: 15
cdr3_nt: TGTGCCAGCAGTCCCGGACTAGCGGGGACAGAGACCCAGTACTTC
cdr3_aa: CASSPGLAGTETQYF

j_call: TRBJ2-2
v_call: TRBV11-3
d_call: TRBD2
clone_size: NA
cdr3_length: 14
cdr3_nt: TGTGCCAGCAGCCCTGGGGGGGACACCGGGGAGCTGTTTTTT
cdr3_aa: CASSPGGDTGELFF

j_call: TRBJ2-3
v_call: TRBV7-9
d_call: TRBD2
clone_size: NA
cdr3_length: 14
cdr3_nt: TGTGCCACACCGGGACTAGCGTACACAGATACGCAGTATTTT
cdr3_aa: CATPGLAYTDTQYF

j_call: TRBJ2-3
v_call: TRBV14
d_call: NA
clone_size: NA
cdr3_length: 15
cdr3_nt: TGTGCCAGCAGCCAAGTGGGTAGCAAGGCTGCTGCGCAGTATTTT
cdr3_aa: CASSQVGSKAAAQYF

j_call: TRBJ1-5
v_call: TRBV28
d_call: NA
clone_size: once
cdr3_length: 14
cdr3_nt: TGTGCCAGCAGTGCAAGGAACAGGGACCAGCCCCAGCATTTT
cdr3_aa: CASSARNRDQPQHF

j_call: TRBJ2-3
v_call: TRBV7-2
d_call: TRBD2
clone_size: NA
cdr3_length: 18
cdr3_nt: TGTGCCAGCAGCGTGCCGGGACTAGCGGGGAAAAGAGGAGATACGCAGTATTTT
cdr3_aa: CASSVPGLAGKRGDTQYF

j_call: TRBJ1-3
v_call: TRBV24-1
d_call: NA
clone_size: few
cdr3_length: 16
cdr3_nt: TGTGCCACCAGTGATTTGGGGCCACTCGCTGGAAACACCATATATTTT
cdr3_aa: CATSDLGPLAGNTIYF

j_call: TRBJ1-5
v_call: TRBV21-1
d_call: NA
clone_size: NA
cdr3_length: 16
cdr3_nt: TGTGCCAGCAGCAAAAAGGGGAAGTCTTACAATCAGCCCCAGCATTTT
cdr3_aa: CASSKKGKSYNQPQHF

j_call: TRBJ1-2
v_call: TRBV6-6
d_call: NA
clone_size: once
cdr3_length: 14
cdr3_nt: TGTGCCAGCAGGGGAGGCGTGGGGCACTATGGCTACACCTTC
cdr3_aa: CASRGGVGHYGYTF

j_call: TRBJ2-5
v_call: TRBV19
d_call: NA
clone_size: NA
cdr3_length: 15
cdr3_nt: TGTGCCAGTAGTATAGGTGACAGGTTCGTAGAGACCCAGTACTTC
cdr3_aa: CASSIGDRFVETQYF

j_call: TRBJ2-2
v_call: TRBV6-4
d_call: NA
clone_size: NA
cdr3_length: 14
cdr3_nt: TGTGCCAGCAGTGGTCGTTATAACACCGGGGAGCTGTTTTTT
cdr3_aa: CASSGRYNTGELFF

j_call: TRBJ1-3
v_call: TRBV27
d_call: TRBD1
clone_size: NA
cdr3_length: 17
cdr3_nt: TGTGCCAGCAGGAAAACCGGGACAGTCCTCTCTGGAAACACCATATATTTT
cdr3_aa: CASRKTGTVLSGNTIYF

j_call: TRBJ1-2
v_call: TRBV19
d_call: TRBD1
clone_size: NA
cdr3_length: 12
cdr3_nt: TGTGCCAGCACAGGGGATTGGTATGGCTACACCTTC
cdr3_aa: CASTGDWYGYTF

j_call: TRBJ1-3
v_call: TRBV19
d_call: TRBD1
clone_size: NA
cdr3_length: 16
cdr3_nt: TGTGCCAGTAGTAACACCGGGACAGGGTTCGGAAACACCATATATTTT
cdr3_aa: CASSNTGTGFGNTIYF

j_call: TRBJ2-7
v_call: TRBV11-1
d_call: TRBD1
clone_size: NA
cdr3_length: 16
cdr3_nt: TGTGCCAGCAGCTTAGGAGGACAGGTAAACGAGGGCGAGCAGTACTTC
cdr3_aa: CASSLGGQVNEGEQYF

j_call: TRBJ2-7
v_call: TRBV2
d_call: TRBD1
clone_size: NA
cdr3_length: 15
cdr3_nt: TGTGCCAGCAGTGAGAGGGGACAGAAATACTACGAGCAGTACTTC
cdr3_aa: CASSERGQKYYEQYF

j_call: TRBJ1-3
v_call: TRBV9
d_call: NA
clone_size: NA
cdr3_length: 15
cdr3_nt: TGTGCCAGCAGCGTAGATAACTTCGCTGGAAACACCATATATTTT
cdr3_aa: CASSVDNFAGNTIYF

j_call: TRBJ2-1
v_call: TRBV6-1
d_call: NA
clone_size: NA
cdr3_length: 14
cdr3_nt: TGTGCCAGCAGTGAAGGGACAAACCACAATGAGCAGTTCTTC
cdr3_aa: CASSEGTNHNEQFF

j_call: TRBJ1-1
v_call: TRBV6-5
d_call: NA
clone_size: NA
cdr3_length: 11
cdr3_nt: TGTGCCAGCACTGGGCCGGTGGAAGCTTTCTTT
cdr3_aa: CASTGPVEAFF

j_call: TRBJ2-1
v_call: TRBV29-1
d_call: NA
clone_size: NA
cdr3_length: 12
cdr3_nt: TGCAGCGTTCAGGGTTACTACAATGAGCAGTTCTTC
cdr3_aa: CSVQGYYNEQFF

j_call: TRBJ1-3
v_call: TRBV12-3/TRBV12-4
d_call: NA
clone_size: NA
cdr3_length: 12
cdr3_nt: TGTGCCAGCAGCCCCACTAGCAACACCATATATTTT
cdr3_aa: CASSPTSNTIYF

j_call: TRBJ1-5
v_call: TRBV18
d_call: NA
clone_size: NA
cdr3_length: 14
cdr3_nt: TGTGCCAGCTCAACGGTTCGGGGGGTTTCGCCCCAGCATTTT
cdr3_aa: CASSTVRGVSPQHF

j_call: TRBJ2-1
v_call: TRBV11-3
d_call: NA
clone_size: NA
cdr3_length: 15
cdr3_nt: TGTGCCAGCAGCTTAGATGTGTCCACAGGGTACGAGCAGTTCTTC
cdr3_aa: CASSLDVSTGYEQFF

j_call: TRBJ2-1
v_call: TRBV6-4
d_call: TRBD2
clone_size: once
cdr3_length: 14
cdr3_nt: TGTGCCAGCAGTGAGACTAGCGGGGGGAATGAGCAGTTCTTC
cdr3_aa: CASSETSGGNEQFF

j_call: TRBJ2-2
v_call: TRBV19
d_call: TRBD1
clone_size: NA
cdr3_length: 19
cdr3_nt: TGTGCCAGTACCAATAGGAGGGACAGGGGTCCCAACTTCACCGGGGAGCTGTTTTTT
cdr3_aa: CASTNRRDRGPNFTGELFF

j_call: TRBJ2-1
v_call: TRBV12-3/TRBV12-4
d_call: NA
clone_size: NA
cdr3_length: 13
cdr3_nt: TGTGCCAGCAGTCCTTGGGGCGTTGATGAGCAGTTCTTC
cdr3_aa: CASSPWGVDEQFF

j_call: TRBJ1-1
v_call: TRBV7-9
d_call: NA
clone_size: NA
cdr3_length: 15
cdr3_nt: TGTGCCAGCAGCCCTAGCGGGCAGGTGAACACTGAAGCTTTCTTT
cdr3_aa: CASSPSGQVNTEAFF

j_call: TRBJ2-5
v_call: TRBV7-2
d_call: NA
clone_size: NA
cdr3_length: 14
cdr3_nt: TGTGCTAGCAGCCAAGAGAACGGAGCTAAGACCCAGTACTTC
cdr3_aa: CASSQENGAKTQYF